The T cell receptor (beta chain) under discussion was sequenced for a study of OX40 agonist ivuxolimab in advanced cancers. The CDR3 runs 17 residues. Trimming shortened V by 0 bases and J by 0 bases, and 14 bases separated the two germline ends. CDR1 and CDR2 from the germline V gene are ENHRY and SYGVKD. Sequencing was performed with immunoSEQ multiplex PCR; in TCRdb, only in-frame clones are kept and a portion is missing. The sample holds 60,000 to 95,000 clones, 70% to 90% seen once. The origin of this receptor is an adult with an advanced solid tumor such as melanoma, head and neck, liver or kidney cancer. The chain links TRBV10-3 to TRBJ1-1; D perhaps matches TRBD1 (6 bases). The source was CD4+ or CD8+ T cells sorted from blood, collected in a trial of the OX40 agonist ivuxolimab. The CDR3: CAISESIGRGMNTEAFF. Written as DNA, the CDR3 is TGTGCCATCAGTGAGTCGATAGGTAGGGGGATGAACACTGAAGCTTTCTTT.